Sequencing of this T cell receptor (beta chain) was carried out in a study of T cell responses to AZD1222 COVID-19 vaccine. This CDR3 is built from 14 residues. With V trimmed by 2 bases and J by 3 bases, 4 bases remained unmatched. Germline loops: CDR1 GTSNPN, CDR2 SVGIG (reference sequence). Sequencing used immunoSEQ multiplex PCR; TCRdb keeps in-frame clones, though not all of them. The table shows about 150,000 clones, with 80% to 85% occurring only once. This TCR came from an adult in good health. V is TRBV30 and J is TRBJ2-1; 7 bases match TRBD1. Sequenced here: peripheral blood, sampled on day 0 of MenACWY control vaccination. The DNA of the CDR3 is TGTGCCTGGAGTCGGTCAGGGGGCTACAATGAGCAGTTCTTC. Residues: CAWSRSGGYNEQFF. Complete variable domain (other parts from reference TRBV30 and TRBJ2-1): SQTIHQWPATLVQPVGSPLSLECTVEGTSNPNLYWYRQAAGRGLQLLFYSVGIGQISSEVPQNLSASRPQDRQFILSSKKLLLSDSGFYLCAWSRSGGYNEQFFGPGTRLTVL.